Detailed here is one T cell receptor beta chain. The target antigen is unknown. Other DNA sequences in the same sample also yield this CDR3. The CDR3 has 14 amino acids. After removal of 6 bases from V and 3 bases from J, the junction contained 4 bases not matched to a gene. Germline V gene sequence: CDR1 MNHNS, CDR2 SASEGT. The sample originates from a study of shared clonotypes between healthy human individuals. General study points: Researchers sampled only blood; tissue repertoires likely differ. Represented diversity, genetic and exposure-history alike, was limited by few donors. Generally, naive subsets (rather than memory subsets) showed larger estimated richness.

The method was immunoSEQ multiplex PCR; TCRdb's version includes in-frame clones alone and lacks a portion of them. The data contain under 750,000 clones, 72% of them singletons. The material sequenced was memory CD4+ T cells sorted from blood. As to subset: CD45RA-negative fraction. The genes are TRBV6-1 and TRBJ1-5, with 8 bases matching TRBD1. This TCR derives from a woman under 40 in good health. CDR3 amino acids: CASSGTGLNQPQHF. The CDR3 coding sequence is TGTGCCAGCAGCGGGACAGGCCTCAATCAGCCCCAGCATTTT.